Below, 15 T cell receptor beta chains from the same sample are listed, as sequenced in a study of T cell changes during pregnancy in multiple sclerosis. Using immunoSEQ multiplex PCR, the repertoire was profiled, and TCRdb retains in-frame clones only, with some absent. Of 60,000 to 85,000 clones listed, roughly 94% are singletons. Sequences were derived from peripheral blood, sampled in the third trimester of pregnancy. The receptors here all came from a female donor with multiple sclerosis, enrolled in a pregnancy study.

This chain links TRBV4-3 with TRBJ2-5; TRBD2 aligns across 7 bases. After removal of 0 bases from V and 1 base from J, the junction contained 8 bases not matched to a gene. The CDR3 loop spans 17 amino acids. Germline V gives CDR1 LGHNA, CDR2 YSLEER. The CDR3 coding sequence is TGCGCCAGCAGCCAAGATCGGGGGGTCCCGATCCAAGAGACCCAGTACTTC. Protein sequence: CASSQDRGVPIQETQYF.

This clone was seen only once. The chain carries TRBV25-1 and TRBJ1-1; D might be TRBD1 (5 bases). Per germline, CDR1 MGHDK and CDR2 SYGVNS. Trimming stripped 3 bases from V and 7 bases from J, with 9 bases between. The CDR3 has 12 amino acids. CDR3 sequence: CASSEQGFEAFF. DNA for the CDR3: TGTGCCAGCAGTGAGCAGGGCTTTGAAGCTTTCTTT.

The chain combines TRBV5-1 with TRBJ1-2; D is ambiguous. This CDR3 has 16 amino acids. CDR1 is SGHRS and CDR2 is YFSETQ in the germline V gene. Trimming took off 0 bases at V and 4 bases at J, with 16 bases between the two ends. The CDR3 spells CASSLGTGLSGYGYTF. The CDR3 coding sequence is TGCGCCAGCAGCTTGGGAACGGGATTGAGTGGCTATGGCTACACCTTC.

The rearrangement links TRBV5-1 to TRBJ1-2, with 9 bases fitting TRBD1. The junction had 11 bases not matched to a gene; V was cut back by 3 bases and J by 8 bases. The germline V gene has CDR1 SGHRS and CDR2 YFSETQ. The CDR3 spans 15 residues. The CDR3: CASSSGGGTGYGYTF. The CDR3 DNA is TGCGCCAGCAGCTCCGGAGGTGGGACAGGGTACGGCTACACCTTC.

The V gene is TRBV18, the J gene TRBJ2-2; D ambiguous. The CDR3 loop spans 15 amino acids. Trimming cost V 5 bases and J 1 base, with 11 bases left between them. Looked up from germline, CDR1 is KGHSH and CDR2 is LQKENI. CDR3 nucleotides: TGTGCCAGCTCAACTAACGACGGGAACACCGGGGAGCTGTTTTTT. This sequence encodes CASSTNDGNTGELFF.

The chain recombines TRBV7-8 with TRBJ2-1; 7 bases match TRBD1. CDR1 and CDR2 (germline): SGHVS, FQNEAQ. J lost 0 bases, V lost 2 bases, and 10 bases had no gene match. This CDR3 has 18 residues. CDR3 nucleotides: TGTGCCAGCAGCTTAAGGGGGCACAGTAAAAGCTCCTACAATGAGCAGTTCTTC. Its translation is CASSLRGHSKSSYNEQFF. Full variable domain (outside the CDR3, taken from reference TRBV7-8 and TRBJ2-1): GAGVSQSPRYKVAKRGQDVALRCDPISGHVSLFWYQQALGQGPEFLTYFQNEAQLDKSGLPSDRFFAERPEGSVSTLKIQRTQQEDSAVYLCASSLRGHSKSSYNEQFFGPGTRLTVL.

This clone came up once. The rearrangement joins TRBV5-1 to TRBJ2-5; possibly TRBD1 for D (6 bases). This CDR3 comprises 14 residues. Germline loops: CDR1 SGHRS, CDR2 YFSETQ. Trimming took off 4 bases at V and 3 bases at J, with 13 bases between the two ends. DNA of the CDR3: TGCGCCAGCAGCCTCTTGGACAGTAAAGAGACCCAGTACTTC. Protein: CASSLLDSKETQYF.

This rearrangement joins TRBV19 to TRBJ2-7; the D gene is possibly TRBD2 (5 bases). Germline V lookup: CDR1 LNHDA, CDR2 SQIVND (reference sequence). V lost 5 bases, J lost 2 bases, and 10 bases lay in between. The CDR3 covers 13 residues. The CDR3 loop reads CASSRGSPYEQYF. Here the CDR3 DNA reads TGTGCCAGTAGTCGGGGATCCCCCTACGAGCAGTACTTC.

This clone was counted only a few times. The chain has TRBV20-1 and TRBJ1-1, with TRBD1 matching over 7 bases. The length of the CDR3 is 11 residues. From germline, CDR1 is DFQATT and CDR2 SNEGSKA (reference sequence). After removal of 6 bases from V and 4 bases from J, the junction contained 2 bases not matched to a gene. The CDR3 region has the DNA TGCAGTGCACCAGGGGGCACTGAAGCTTTCTTT. Protein sequence: CSAPGGTEAFF.

In its sample, this clone was seen once. The rearrangement uses TRBV11-2 and TRBJ1-1; D is possibly TRBD1 (6 bases). CDR3 length: 15 residues. Trimming shortened V by 5 bases and J by 5 bases, and 18 bases separated the two germline ends. Germline V CDR1 and CDR2: SGHAT, FQNNGV. Here the CDR3 reads CASSPIQGYDTEAFF. The CDR3 coding sequence is TGTGCCAGCAGCCCTATTCAGGGGTATGATACTGAAGCTTTCTTT.

The genes are TRBV7-9 and TRBJ1-4, with D possibly TRBD1 on 5 matching bases. Germline values: CDR1 SEHNR, CDR2 FQNEAQ (reference sequence). Trimming left V 1 base short and J 4 bases short, with 13 bases between. The CDR3 totals 16 residues. The DNA for the CDR3 is TGTGCCAGCAGCTTAGTAGCTGGGGCGGTTAATGAAAAACTGTTTTTT. Amino acid sequence: CASSLVAGAVNEKLFF.

The rearrangement links TRBV4-2 to TRBJ2-5, with 10 nucleotides matching TRBD2. The V and J ends lost 0 bases and 4 bases, in that order; junction bases with no gene match: 14. Germline CDR1 and CDR2: LGHNA and YNFKEQ. CDR3 size: 19 residues. This chain's CDR3 is CASSQDRGTLAGDRETQYF. As DNA, the CDR3 is TGTGCCAGCAGCCAAGATAGGGGGACCCTAGCGGGGGACAGAGAGACCCAGTACTTC.

J is TRBJ1-3 and V is TRBV29-1; D gene uncertain. The CDR3 covers 14 residues. V was clipped by 4 bases and J by 8 bases, with 18 bases between them. CDR1 and CDR2 from the germline V gene are SQVTM and ANQGSEA. As DNA, the CDR3 is TGCAGCGTTGGAGACTTGGGCAGGTCGGACACCATATATTTT. This gives the protein CSVGDLGRSDTIYF.

The genes are TRBV7-3 and TRBJ1-1; D possibly corresponds to TRBD1 (5 bases). There are 14 residues in the CDR3. V lost 3 bases to trimming and J lost 1 base, with 9 bases between them. CDR1 is SGHTA, CDR2 FQGTGA, per germline. DNA for the CDR3: TGTGCCAGCAGCTTGTCAGGGTCGAACACTGAAGCTTTCTTT. It specifies CASSLSGSNTEAFF. Using reference TRBV7-3 and TRBJ1-1 for the parts outside the CDR3, the full variable domain is GAGVSQTPSNKVTEKGKYVELRCDPISGHTALYWYRQSLGQGPEFLIYFQGTGAADDSGLPNDRFFAVRPEGSVSTLKIQRTERGDSAVYLCASSLSGSNTEAFFGQGTRLTVV.

The chain recombines TRBV11-3 with TRBJ2-1; 7 nucleotides line up with TRBD1. Per germline, CDR1 SGHNT and CDR2 YENEEA. CDR3 length: 13 amino acids. V gave up 4 bases and J gave up 5 bases; unmatched junction bases: 2. CDR3 nucleotide sequence: TGTGCCAGCAGCTACGACAGGGACAATGAGCAGTTCTTC. Translated, it gives CASSYDRDNEQFF. Drawing the rest from reference TRBV11-3 and TRBJ2-1, the complete variable domain is EAGVVQSPRYKIIEKKQPVAFWCNPISGHNTLYWYLQNLGQGPELLIRYENEEAVDDSQLPKDRFSAERLKGVDSTLKIQPAELGDSAVYLCASSYDRDNEQFFGPGTRLTVL.